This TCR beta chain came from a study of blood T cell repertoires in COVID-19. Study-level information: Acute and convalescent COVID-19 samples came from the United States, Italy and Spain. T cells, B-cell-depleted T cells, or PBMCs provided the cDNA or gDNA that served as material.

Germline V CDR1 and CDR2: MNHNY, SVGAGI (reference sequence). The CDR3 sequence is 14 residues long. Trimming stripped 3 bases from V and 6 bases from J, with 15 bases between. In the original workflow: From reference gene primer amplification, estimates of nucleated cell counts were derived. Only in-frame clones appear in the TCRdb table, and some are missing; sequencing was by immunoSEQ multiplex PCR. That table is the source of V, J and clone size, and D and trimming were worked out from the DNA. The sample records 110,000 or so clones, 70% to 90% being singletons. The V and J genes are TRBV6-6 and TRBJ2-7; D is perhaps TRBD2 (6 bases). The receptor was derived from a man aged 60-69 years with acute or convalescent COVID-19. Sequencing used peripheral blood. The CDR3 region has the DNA TGTGCCAGCAGTTATGGACCGGGAGCCAGCGAGCAGTACTTC. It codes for CASSYGPGASEQYF.